The rows below give T cell receptor beta chains drawn from one sample of a study of CD8 T cells in ankylosing spondylitis. TCRdb passed the 5' RACE reads through MiXCR, listing each CDR3 protein once. This table has 300,000 to 400,000 distinct CDR3 sequences, around 10% appearing once. The specimen sequenced was blood, either unsorted or a sorted T cell fraction (not recorded which). The receptors shown here come from a female donor with ankylosing spondylitis or in good health (not recorded which). The CDR3 runs from the conserved cysteine through the conserved F or W. D genes are given only for firm matches. Clone size, where shown, is once, few, many, or a class for clones that have expanded.

cdr3_length: 16; d_call: -; v_call: TRBV7-8; j_call: TRBJ2-2; clone_size: few; cdr3_aa: CASSPRTAQNTGELFF; cdr3_nt: TGTGCCAGCAGCCCTAGGACAGCCCAGAACACCGGGGAGCTGTTTTTT
cdr3_length: 12; d_call: -; v_call: TRBV6-1; j_call: TRBJ1-5; clone_size: many; cdr3_aa: CASSEITGQEHF; cdr3_nt: TGTGCCAGCAGTGAGATCACAGGGCAGGAGCATTTT
cdr3_length: 13; d_call: -; v_call: TRBV29-1; j_call: TRBJ1-5; clone_size: many; cdr3_aa: CSAQWGGNQPQHF; cdr3_nt: TGCAGCGCCCAGTGGGGTGGCAATCAGCCCCAGCATTTT
cdr3_length: 15; d_call: TRBD1; v_call: TRBV24-1; j_call: TRBJ2-7; clone_size: few; cdr3_aa: CATSDPRTGPFEQYF; cdr3_nt: TGTGCCACCAGTGACCCTAGGACAGGGCCCTTCGAGCAGTACTTC
cdr3_length: 16; d_call: TRBD2; v_call: TRBV28; j_call: TRBJ2-3; clone_size: many; cdr3_aa: CASTLGSGGPVDTQYF; cdr3_nt: TGTGCCAGCACCTTGGGGAGCGGGGGGCCGGTGGATACGCAGTATTTT
cdr3_length: 15; d_call: TRBD2; v_call: TRBV28; j_call: TRBJ2-7; clone_size: -; cdr3_aa: CASRLLAASSYEQYF; cdr3_nt: TGTGCCAGCAGGTTACTAGCGGCAAGCTCCTACGAGCAGTACTTC
cdr3_length: 13; d_call: -; v_call: TRBV5-1; j_call: TRBJ2-7; clone_size: -; cdr3_aa: CASSSGTPGEQYF; cdr3_nt: TGCGCCAGCAGCTCCGGGACACCGGGAGAGCAGTACTTC
cdr3_length: 11; d_call: -; v_call: TRBV29-1; j_call: TRBJ2-4; clone_size: -; cdr3_aa: CSVETKNIQYF; cdr3_nt: TGCAGCGTTGAGACCAAAAACATTCAGTACTTC
cdr3_length: 13; d_call: -; v_call: TRBV27; j_call: TRBJ2-7; clone_size: -; cdr3_aa: CASSFGRYYEQYF; cdr3_nt: TGTGCCAGCAGTTTCGGCCGTTACTACGAGCAGTACTTC
cdr3_length: 14; d_call: -; v_call: TRBV12-3/TRBV12-4; j_call: TRBJ1-1; clone_size: many; cdr3_aa: CASSIQGPNTEAFF; cdr3_nt: TGTGCCAGCAGCATTCAGGGGCCGAACACTGAAGCTTTCTTT
cdr3_length: 13; d_call: -; v_call: TRBV20-1; j_call: TRBJ2-1; clone_size: many; cdr3_aa: CSASMTAQNEQFF; cdr3_nt: TGCAGTGCTAGTATGACAGCCCAGAATGAGCAGTTCTTC
cdr3_length: 12; d_call: -; v_call: TRBV11-2; j_call: TRBJ1-2; clone_size: many; cdr3_aa: CATGDSLYGYTF; cdr3_nt: TGTGCCACCGGAGACAGCCTATATGGCTACACCTTC
cdr3_length: 15; d_call: TRBD1; v_call: TRBV27; j_call: TRBJ1-5; clone_size: once; cdr3_aa: CASSPGQGRDQPQHF; cdr3_nt: TGTGCCAGCAGTCCCGGACAGGGGCGAGATCAGCCCCAGCATTTT
cdr3_length: 19; d_call: -; v_call: TRBV28; j_call: TRBJ2-6; clone_size: -; cdr3_aa: CASSPLLSGIVSGANVLTF; cdr3_nt: TGTGCCAGCAGTCCTCTACTTTCAGGGATTGTCTCTGGGGCCAACGTCCTGACTTTC
cdr3_length: 14; d_call: TRBD2; v_call: TRBV20-1; j_call: TRBJ2-7; clone_size: many; cdr3_aa: CSAPFGLVSHEQYF; cdr3_nt: TGCAGTGCTCCCTTCGGACTAGTAAGTCACGAGCAGTACTTC
cdr3_length: 11; d_call: -; v_call: TRBV30; j_call: TRBJ2-1; clone_size: -; cdr3_aa: CAWSLPPTWFF; cdr3_nt: TGTGCCTGGAGCCTCCCTCCTACGTGGTTCTTC
cdr3_length: 13; d_call: TRBD2; v_call: TRBV20-1; j_call: TRBJ2-2; clone_size: many; cdr3_aa: CSARAGQHGELFF; cdr3_nt: TGCAGTGCCCGAGCGGGGCAACACGGGGAGCTGTTTTTT
cdr3_length: 15; d_call: TRBD2; v_call: TRBV20-1; j_call: TRBJ2-7; clone_size: -; cdr3_aa: CSAISAGARSYEQYF; cdr3_nt: TGCAGTGCTATCAGCGCGGGAGCAAGGTCCTACGAGCAGTACTTC
cdr3_length: 12; d_call: -; v_call: TRBV27; j_call: TRBJ2-5; clone_size: -; cdr3_aa: CASSKCGETQYF; cdr3_nt: TGTGCCAGCAGTAAATGCGGTGAGACCCAGTACTTC
cdr3_length: 14; d_call: -; v_call: TRBV5-1; j_call: TRBJ1-4; clone_size: -; cdr3_aa: CASTRDTTKEKLFF; cdr3_nt: TGCGCCAGCACCCGGGACACCACCAAAGAAAAACTGTTTTTT
cdr3_length: 14; d_call: -; v_call: TRBV5-4; j_call: TRBJ2-3; clone_size: -; cdr3_aa: CAMGPGSSTDTQYF; cdr3_nt: TGTGCCATGGGCCCCGGAAGTAGCACAGATACGCAGTATTTT
cdr3_length: 15; d_call: -; v_call: TRBV3-1; j_call: TRBJ1-1; clone_size: -; cdr3_aa: CASSQGRVRWTEAFF; cdr3_nt: TGTGCCAGCTCCCAAGGAAGGGTCCGGTGGACTGAAGCTTTCTTT
cdr3_length: 14; d_call: -; v_call: TRBV20-1; j_call: TRBJ2-2; clone_size: many; cdr3_aa: CSAKRHPNTGELFF; cdr3_nt: TGCAGTGCTAAAAGACATCCGAACACCGGGGAGCTGTTTTTT
cdr3_length: 16; d_call: -; v_call: TRBV20-1; j_call: TRBJ2-1; clone_size: many; cdr3_aa: CSAHKNTGTTKNEQFF; cdr3_nt: TGCAGTGCTCACAAGAACACCGGGACCACCAAAAATGAGCAGTTCTTC
cdr3_length: 15; d_call: -; v_call: TRBV20-1; j_call: TRBJ2-7; clone_size: few; cdr3_aa: CSARDIWRGAHEQYF; cdr3_nt: TGCAGTGCTAGAGATATATGGCGGGGAGCTCACGAGCAGTACTTC
cdr3_length: 13; d_call: TRBD2; v_call: TRBV6-2/TRBV6-3; j_call: TRBJ2-4; clone_size: many; cdr3_aa: CASQRDTKNIQYF; cdr3_nt: TGTGCCAGTCAGCGGGATACCAAAAACATTCAGTACTTC
cdr3_length: 17; d_call: TRBD1; v_call: TRBV5-1; j_call: TRBJ2-6; clone_size: -; cdr3_aa: CASSYRQGSSGANVLTF; cdr3_nt: TGCGCCAGCAGCTACCGACAGGGGAGCTCTGGGGCCAACGTCCTGACTTTC
cdr3_length: 18; d_call: TRBD2; v_call: TRBV11-2; j_call: TRBJ2-1; clone_size: few; cdr3_aa: CASSLPLPLAGIYNEQFF; cdr3_nt: TGTGCCAGCAGCTTACCCCTCCCCCTAGCGGGGATCTACAATGAGCAGTTCTTC
cdr3_length: 15; d_call: TRBD2; v_call: TRBV3-1; j_call: TRBJ2-1; clone_size: many; cdr3_aa: CASSQASGSGNEQFF; cdr3_nt: TGTGCCAGCAGCCAAGCAAGCGGGAGTGGCAATGAGCAGTTCTTC